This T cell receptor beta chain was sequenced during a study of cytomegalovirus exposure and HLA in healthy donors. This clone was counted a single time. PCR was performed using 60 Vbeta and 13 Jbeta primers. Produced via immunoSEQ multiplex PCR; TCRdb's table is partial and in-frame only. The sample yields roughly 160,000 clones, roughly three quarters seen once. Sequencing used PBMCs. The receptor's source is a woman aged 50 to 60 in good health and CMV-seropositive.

The CDR3: CASSLRQQGSPGNTIYF. In DNA, the CDR3 is TGTGCCAGCAGTTTACGGCAACAGGGGTCCCCTGGAAACACCATATATTTT. This sequence joins TRBV28 and TRBJ1-3, with TRBD1 identical over 7 bases. Germline values: CDR1 MDHEN, CDR2 SYDVKM. This CDR3 spans 17 amino acids. The ends lost 2 bases at V and 2 bases at J; junction bases unmatched: 9.